The subject of this entry is one TCR beta chain. Its antigen is not identified. Method: immunoSEQ multiplex PCR; TCRdb's copy keeps in-frame clones and lacks some. The sample lists roughly 2 million clones, about 95% occurring once. The data were obtained in a study of shared clonotypes between healthy human individuals. General study points: Approximately 5.1% was the fraction of naive CD4 clonotypes found shared across several donors.

The germline V gene encodes CDR1 LGHNA and CDR2 YSLEER. The V end was cut by 6 bases, the J end by 15 bases, with 27 bases between. CDR3 length equals 16 residues. The naive CD8 fraction comprised CD45RO-negative cells positively selected for CCR7 and excluded terminally differentiated effector memory CD45RA+ cells. Donation came from healthy HIV-negative adults that had no recent acute infections or vaccinations. Donors comprised only Caucasian adults living in Nashville, Tennessee. The TCR sequence derives from a man aged 18-30 years in good health. Sequences were obtained from naive CD8+ T cells sorted from blood. The V and J genes are TRBV4-3 and TRBJ1-6; the D gene is possibly TRBD1 (5 bases). Written as DNA, the CDR3 is TGCGCCAGCAGTGAAGGGCCCCCCGGGACCGTGCTAGGCCTCCACTTT. This encodes CASSEGPPGTVLGLHF.